These 20 T cell receptor beta chains originate from one sample sequenced in a study of Ad26.COV2.S vaccination and SARS-CoV-2 variants. Described treatment: roughly 18 received Ad26.COV2.S at low or high dose, single or two shots; 5 received placebo; per-sample allocation not given. Day 63 after the first injection of vaccine or placebo was the sampling time. TCRdb's table, derived via immunoSEQ multiplex PCR, lists solely in-frame clones and lacks some. Of a few hundred thousand clones in the sample, around 89% were seen once. The input for sequencing was peripheral blood, taken in a trial of Ad26.COV2.S vaccine versus placebo. The receptor source for this set is a person between 18 and 59 years old who received the Ad26.COV2.S COVID-19 vaccine or a placebo.

This rearrangement joins TRBV27 to TRBJ2-7; D is ambiguous. The CDR3 loop spans 13 amino acids. V shed 5 bases and J shed 3 bases, with 11 bases lying between them. CDR1 is MNHEY and CDR2 is SMNVEV in the germline V gene (reference sequence). Written as DNA, the CDR3 is TGTGCCAGCAGTGGGAATACCCACTACGAGCAGTACTTC. It specifies CASSGNTHYEQYF.

The V gene is TRBV5-1, the J gene TRBJ1-1, with 8 nucleotides matching TRBD1. The CDR3 is made up of 16 amino acids. Germline CDR1 reads SGHRS; CDR2 reads YFSETQ. With V trimmed by 4 bases and J by 3 bases, 11 bases remained unmatched. The CDR3 is CASSPTGTGVDTEAFF. DNA for the CDR3: TGCGCCAGCAGCCCGACCGGGACAGGTGTTGACACTGAAGCTTTCTTT.

The rearrangement uses TRBV5-1 and TRBJ1-1; 7 bases are shared with TRBD1. Per the germline V gene, CDR1 is SGHRS and CDR2 is YFSETQ. CDR3 size: 14 residues. V lost 1 base and J lost 1; bases outside the gene matches: 1. CDR3 protein: CASSLKGANTEAFF. Here the CDR3 DNA reads TGCGCCAGCAGCTTGAAGGGGGCGAACACTGAAGCTTTCTTT. Supplemented by reference TRBV5-1 and TRBJ1-1, the full variable domain reads KAGVTQTPRYLIKTRGQQVTLSCSPISGHRSVSWYQQTPGQGLQFLFEYFSETQRNKGNFPGRFSGRQFSNSRSEMNVSTLELGDSALYLCASSLKGANTEAFFGQGTRLTVV.

The table lists this clone with a few counts. This rearrangement joins TRBV28 to TRBJ2-3; possibly TRBD2 for D (6 bases). Germline assignment: CDR1 MDHEN and CDR2 SYDVKM. The CDR3 spans 17 residues. Trimming shortened V by 7 bases and J by 2 bases, and 22 bases separated the two germline ends. CDR3 protein: CASTPPLERALTDTQYF. The CDR3 DNA reads as TGTGCCAGCACCCCCCCCCTTGAGCGGGCCCTCACAGATACGCAGTATTTT.

This clone was observed once. The rearrangement uses TRBV5-1 and TRBJ2-2; 10 positions match TRBD1. The CDR3 sequence is 17 residues long. Germline values: CDR1 SGHRS, CDR2 YFSETQ. The ends lost 0 bases at V and 6 bases at J; junction bases unmatched: 8. The CDR3 loop reads CASSLETGGIAAGELFF. For the CDR3, the DNA is TGCGCCAGCAGCTTGGAGACAGGGGGCATAGCGGCCGGGGAGCTGTTTTTT.

This clone came up a few times. The V call is TRBV5-3, the J call TRBJ1-5; tentative D call: TRBD1 (5 bases). TRBV5-3 is labeled an ORF, and its function is uncertain. The CDR3 spans 15 residues. The ends were cut back, 1 base at V and 7 bases at J, with 15 bases in the middle. Written as DNA, the CDR3 is TGTGCCAGAAGCTTGCGGGGGTCGTGTTTCCAGCCCCAGCATTTT. Translating it yields CARSLRGSCFQPQHF.

The J gene is TRBJ2-1, the V gene TRBV29-1, with TRBD2 matching 7 bases. The J segment lost 2 bases and the V segment lost 4 bases, leaving 8 bases of the junction unmatched. CDR1 and CDR2 (germline): SQVTM, ANQGSEA. The CDR3 loop spans 15 amino acids. The CDR3 region is CSVVLGGSPYNEQFF. DNA for the CDR3: TGCAGCGTTGTACTAGGCGGGAGCCCCTACAATGAGCAGTTCTTC.

CDR3 in amino acids: CAWGRVGSNQPQHF. CDR3 DNA: TGTGCCTGGGGAAGGGTAGGGAGCAATCAGCCCCAGCATTTT. The chain couples TRBV30 to TRBJ1-5; D gene uncertain. The CDR3 covers 14 residues. Between the trimmed V and J ends, which lost 5 bases and 1 base, there was a span of 12 bases. Germline CDR1 GTSNPN, CDR2 SVGIG (reference sequence).

The rearrangement joins TRBV19 to TRBJ2-5; 7 bases are a match to TRBD2. The CDR3 is made up of 13 amino acids. CDR1 and CDR2 (germline): LNHDA, SQIVND (reference sequence). The V and J ends lost 5 bases and 5 bases, in that order; junction bases with no gene match: 5. The CDR3 spells CASSPPGGETQYF. In DNA, the CDR3 is TGTGCCAGTAGTCCCCCCGGGGGGGAGACCCAGTACTTC.

The chain recombines TRBV7-2 with TRBJ1-4; D is undetermined. The CDR3 is made up of 15 amino acids. Germline lookup yields CDR1 SGHTA and CDR2 FQGNSA. V was cut by 0 bases and J by 10 bases, with 15 bases left in between. The CDR3 loop reads CASSLAGQSTAKLFF. In DNA form, the CDR3 reads TGTGCCAGCAGCTTAGCGGGCCAGTCCACAGCAAAACTGTTTTTT.

In DNA, the CDR3 is TGTGCCAGCAGCTTAGTCTCCATAGGCCCCCCCTACGAGCAGTACTTC. It is translated as CASSLVSIGPPYEQYF. This chain links TRBV7-2 with TRBJ2-7; D ambiguous. This CDR3 region has 16 residues. Trimming stripped 1 base from V and 2 bases from J, with 15 bases between. Germline V gives CDR1 SGHTA, CDR2 FQGNSA.

V gene TRBV5-1 combines with J gene TRBJ1-2; tentative D call: TRBD1 (5 bases). This CDR3 comprises 15 residues. The germline CDR1 and CDR2 sequences are SGHRS and YFSETQ. Trimming removed 4 bases from V and 7 bases from J, with 20 bases in between. The CDR3 loop is CASSQLGAAASGYTF. CDR3 DNA sequence: TGCGCCAGCAGCCAACTTGGGGCGGCAGCTTCTGGCTACACCTTC.

The chain links TRBV6-1 to TRBJ2-7; TRBD2 matches 9 bases. J gave up 0 bases and V 4 bases, and 10 bases lay outside the gene matches. This CDR3 spans 17 amino acids. Germline lookup yields CDR1 MNHNS and CDR2 SASEGT. The CDR3 bases are TGTGCCAGCAGTGGGCTCGGACTAGCGCAGAGCTCCTACGAGCAGTACTTC. Translation: CASSGLGLAQSSYEQYF.

The chain joins TRBV9 to TRBJ2-3; 12 positions agree with TRBD2. CDR1 SGDLS and CDR2 YYNGEE come from the germline V gene. Trimming took 0 bases from V and 0 from J; bases not matched to a gene: 8. This CDR3 has 19 amino acids. CDR3 DNA sequence: TGTGCCAGCAGCGTAGCTACAAGGACTAGCGGGACAAGCACAGATACGCAGTATTTT. Protein sequence: CASSVATRTSGTSTDTQYF.

This sequence joins TRBV25-1 and TRBJ2-1; 9 bases map to TRBD2. The CDR3 is 15 amino acids. From germline, CDR1 is MGHDK and CDR2 SYGVNS. Trimming cost V 6 bases and J 5 bases; bases outside gene matches: 8. CDR3 sequence: CASSFSGSGDNEQFF. DNA for the CDR3: TGTGCCAGCAGCTTTAGCGGGAGTGGTGACAATGAGCAGTTCTTC.

This sequence joins TRBV6-1 and TRBJ2-3; D ambiguous. Trimming removed 2 bases at V and 4 bases at J, with 4 bases between. The CDR3 covers 12 residues. Germline assignment: CDR1 MNHNS and CDR2 SASEGT. The CDR3 is CASSERADTQYF. In nucleotides, the CDR3 is TGTGCCAGCAGTGAACGCGCAGATACGCAGTATTTT.

The rearrangement links TRBV7-2 to TRBJ2-2, with 7 positions matching TRBD2. Germline V gene lookup returns CDR1 SGHTA and CDR2 FQGNSA. V trimming: 4 bases; J trimming: 6 bases; junction bases outside the gene matches: 14. This CDR3 comprises 17 residues. DNA of the CDR3: TGTGCCAGCAGCTACCTCCCGGGGGGAGATGAGGCCGGGGAGCTGTTTTTT. It translates to CASSYLPGGDEAGELFF.

On this clone itself: The CDR3 carries no conserved terminal phenylalanine or tryptophan, so it likely arises from a read error. No DNA is shown, since the ends of the CDR3 on it are uncertain; the CDR3 is the one TCRdb lists. The V and J genes are TRBV28 and TRBJ2-3; TRBD2 is the table's D call, not checked against the DNA. In germline, CDR1 is MDHEN, CDR2 SYDVKM. Inclusive of both ends, the CDR3 amounts to 10 amino acids. CDR3: CASSLGQRIN.

The CDR3 region is CASSPDRTPYEQYF. For the CDR3, the DNA is TGTGCCAGCTCACCAGACAGGACTCCCTACGAGCAGTACTTC. The V call is TRBV18, the J call TRBJ2-7, with D possibly being TRBD1 (6 bases). Germline CDR1 and CDR2: KGHSH and LQKENI. The CDR3 has 14 amino acids. V was cut by 2 bases and J by 2 bases, with 10 bases left in between.

In regard to this clone: Other DNA sequences in this sample translate to the same CDR3. The chain is built from TRBV19 and TRBJ2-3, with D perhaps matching TRBD2 (5 bases). CDR3 length equals 14 residues. Looked up from germline, CDR1 is LNHDA and CDR2 is SQIVND (reference sequence). Between the trimmed V and J ends, which lost 2 bases and 0 bases, there was a span of 6 bases. CDR3 DNA sequence: TGTGCCAGTAGTATACGAGGGAGCACAGATACGCAGTATTTT. Protein product: CASSIRGSTDTQYF.